These T cell receptor beta chains were read from a single sample in a study of T-cell reconstitution after alpha-beta-depleted transplantation in children. TCRdb independently ran MiXCR on the PCR reads; one entry per CDR3 protein. The sample lists some 70,000 distinct CDR3 sequences, over 4.5% seen once, with under 20% in the top ten. The input for sequencing was PBMCs, mostly from graft donor cells, taken 180 days after TCRalphabeta/CD19-depleted stem cell transplant. The source of these receptors is a boy younger than two who had a stem cell transplant for acute myeloid leukemia, so the T cells may come from the graft donor. CDR3s include the opening cysteine and the closing phenylalanine or tryptophan. A D gene is named only where the DNA matches it firmly. Size is stated for part of the rows, as once, few or many counts, or as a class when the clone is expanded.

NA	TRBV10-3	TRBJ2-3	many	CAISSLAQGGDTQYF	TGTGCCATCAGCTCGCTAGCGCAGGGCGGAGATACGCAGTATTTT
NA	TRBV6-1	TRBJ1-1	many	CASSDSGRKAFF	TGTGCCAGCAGTGATTCAGGGCGGAAAGCTTTCTTT
NA	TRBV6-1	TRBJ1-2	many	CASSESSREWDGYTF	TGTGCCAGCAGCGAATCATCTAGGGAGTGGGATGGCTACACCTTC
NA	TRBV6-5	TRBJ2-4	many	CASSYGGVVAKNIQYF	TGTGCCAGCAGTTACGGCGGCGTTGTGGCCAAAAACATTCAGTACTTC
NA	TRBV4-1	TRBJ1-1	many	CASSQEISGRQVMNTEAFF	TGCGCCAGCAGCCAAGAGATATCCGGACGGCAAGTAATGAACACTGAAGCTTTCTTT
NA	TRBV7-2	TRBJ2-3	many	CASSLSDTQYF	TGTGCCAGCAGCTTATCGGATACGCAGTATTTT
NA	TRBV19	TRBJ1-1	many	CAVLRGGSTEAFF	TGTGCCGTCTTAAGGGGGGGATCCACTGAAGCTTTCTTT
NA	TRBV2	TRBJ2-5	NA	CASSEDYAQETQYF	TGTGCCAGCAGTGAGGACTACGCACAAGAGACCCAGTACTTC
NA	TRBV29-1	TRBJ2-7	many	CSVRTRGYEQYF	TGCAGCGTCCGGACACGGGGCTACGAGCAGTACTTT
NA	TRBV7-2	TRBJ2-3	many	CASSLVWGTQYF	TGTGCCAGCAGCTTGGTGTGGGGAACGCAGTATTTT
NA	TRBV12-3/TRBV12-4	TRBJ1-5	many	CASSLTLQPQHF	TGTGCCAGCAGTTTGACCTTACAGCCCCAGCATTTT
NA	TRBV27	TRBJ1-2	many	CASSDRPRYGYTF	TGTGCCAGCAGCGACCGACCCCGCTATGGCTACACCTTC
NA	TRBV28	TRBJ1-5	many	CASSLIRGAYNQPQHF	TGTGCCAGCAGTTTAATAAGGGGCGCGTACAATCAGCCCCAGCATTTT
NA	TRBV20-1	TRBJ1-4	many	CSASSGKGWFDEKLFF	TGCAGTGCTAGTTCAGGGAAGGGGTGGTTTGATGAAAAACTGTTTTTT
NA	TRBV7-9	TRBJ2-5	many	CASSPPSQETQYF	TGTGCCAGCAGCCCCCCTAGTCAAGAGACCCAGTACTTC
NA	TRBV19	TRBJ1-1	many	CASRAGAGTEAFF	TGTGCCAGTAGGGCGGGGGCGGGAACTGAAGCTTTCTTT
NA	TRBV7-8	TRBJ1-1	many	CASSWDGDNTEAFF	TGTGCCAGCAGCTGGGATGGAGACAACACTGAAGCTTTCTTT
NA	TRBV15	TRBJ2-7	many	CATSSNLEQYF	TGTGCCACCAGCTCCAACTTGGAGCAGTACTTC
NA	TRBV20-1	TRBJ2-7	many	CSAGQFWRVGGYEQYF	TGCAGTGCTGGACAGTTTTGGAGGGTCGGGGGCTACGAGCAGTACTTC
NA	TRBV12-3/TRBV12-4	TRBJ2-2	many	CASSKRTGELFF	TGTGCCAGCAGCAAGAGGACCGGGGAGCTGTTTTTT
NA	TRBV4-3	TRBJ1-5	many	CASSQVWSGDQPQHF	TGCGCCAGCAGCCAAGTATGGTCCGGTGATCAGCCCCAGCATTTT
TRBD1	TRBV18	TRBJ2-5	many	CASSARQGTSQETQYF	TGTGCCAGCTCAGCACGACAGGGTACATCCCAAGAGACCCAGTACTTC
NA	TRBV6-5	TRBJ1-1	many	CASSWGHFNTEAFF	TGTGCCAGCAGTTGGGGACACTTTAACACTGAAGCTTTCTTT
TRBD2	TRBV7-2	TRBJ2-5	many	CASSLALAGGKETQYF	TGTGCCAGCAGCTTAGCGCTAGCGGGGGGGAAAGAGACCCAGTACTTC
TRBD2	TRBV20-1	TRBJ2-5	many	CSARRDYKRETQYF	TGCAGTGCTAGAAGGGACTACAAGAGGGAGACCCAGTACTTC
NA	TRBV7-7	TRBJ2-1	many	CASSLDGGSYNEQFF	TGTGCCAGCAGCTTGGACGGAGGCTCCTACAATGAGCAGTTCTTC
NA	TRBV6-1	TRBJ2-6	many	CASSEGGAGANVLTF	TGTGCCAGCAGTGAAGGGGGAGCTGGGGCCAACGTCCTGACTTTC
TRBD1	TRBV25-1	TRBJ2-7	many	CASSGGTGGYEQYF	TGTGCCAGCAGTGGCGGGACAGGGGGTTACGAGCAGTACTTC
NA	TRBV5-1	TRBJ1-1	many	CASSLGAPRYTEAFF	TGCGCCAGCAGCTTGGGAGCCCCACGGTACACTGAAGCTTTCTTT
TRBD1	TRBV2	TRBJ2-1	many	CASSQTGHEQFF	TGTGCCAGCAGCCAGACAGGGCATGAGCAGTTCTTC
NA	TRBV4-2	TRBJ1-4	many	CASSQEGGVEKLFF	TGTGCCAGCAGCCAGGAGGGGGGCGTCGAAAAACTGTTTTTT
TRBD2	TRBV20-1	TRBJ2-5	many	CSASGGRSTSGGPRGTQYF	TGCAGTGCTAGCGGGGGCAGGTCCACTAGCGGGGGGCCCAGGGGGACCCAGTACTTC
NA	TRBV28	TRBJ1-1	many	CASSLAQPQIGRVETEAFF	TGTGCCAGCAGTTTGGCCCAACCGCAAATAGGCAGGGTAGAAACTGAAGCTTTCTTT
NA	TRBV11-2	TRBJ1-3	many	CASSLDGTAGNTIYF	TGTGCCAGCAGCTTAGATGGGACGGCTGGAAACACCATATATTTT
NA	TRBV19	TRBJ1-5	many	CASSIVLLMFSNQPQHF	TGTGCCAGTAGTATCGTTCTCCTGATGTTTAGCAATCAGCCCCAGCATTTT
NA	TRBV5-8	TRBJ2-7	many	CASSLPSYEQYF	TGTGCCAGCAGCTTACCCTCCTACGAGCAGTACTTC
NA	TRBV6-2/TRBV6-3	TRBJ2-5	many	CASSDNDRQETQYF	TGTGCCAGCAGCGATAACGACCGGCAAGAGACCCAGTACTTC
NA	TRBV7-6	TRBJ2-3	many	CASSFRGHGDTQYF	TGTGCCAGCAGCTTTCGGGGGCATGGAGATACGCAGTATTTT
NA	TRBV23-1	TRBJ2-6	many	CASSRHSGANVLTF	TGCGCCAGCAGTAGGCATTCTGGGGCCAACGTCCTGACTTTC
TRBD1	TRBV5-8	TRBJ1-5	many	CASSPGQVYNQPQHF	TGTGCCAGCAGCCCCGGACAGGTATATAATCAGCCCCAGCATTTT
TRBD1	TRBV20-1	TRBJ2-7	many	CSARDPGTGGFYEQYF	TGCAGTGCTAGAGATCCCGGGACAGGGGGCTTTTACGAGCAGTACTTC
NA	TRBV28	TRBJ1-2	NA	CASSPPRAYYTF	TGTGCCAGCAGCCCTCCTAGGGCCTACTACACCTTC
TRBD2	TRBV5-1	TRBJ2-1	many	CASSLDGGRGGSDEQFF	TGCGCCAGCAGCTTGGACGGGGGACGGGGGGGCTCGGATGAGCAGTTCTTC
NA	TRBV5-1	TRBJ2-1	many	CASSFRGGRINEQFF	TGCGCCAGCAGCTTTAGAGGGGGTCGGATCAATGAGCAGTTCTTC
NA	TRBV4-3	TRBJ2-3	many	CASSPAVATYTQYF	TGCGCCAGCAGCCCCGCGGTAGCAACCTATACGCAGTATTTT
NA	TRBV6-1	TRBJ2-1	NA	CASRRINGEQFF	TGTGCCAGCAGACGGATTAACGGTGAGCAGTTCTTC
TRBD2	TRBV5-1	TRBJ2-5	many	CASSLDPRGARETQYF	TGCGCCAGCAGCTTGGATCCGCGGGGGGCCCGGGAGACCCAGTACTTC
NA	TRBV5-1	TRBJ1-4	many	CASSLFGFREKLFF	TGCGCCAGCAGCTTATTCGGATTCCGAGAAAAACTGTTTTTT
NA	TRBV20-1	TRBJ2-5	many	CSAWSIDGQETQYF	TGCAGTGCCTGGAGTATAGATGGCCAAGAGACCCAGTACTTC
NA	TRBV18	TRBJ2-1	many	CASSPRFNGYNEQFF	TGTGCCAGCTCACCACGGTTTAATGGCTACAATGAGCAGTTCTTC
TRBD1	TRBV6-5	TRBJ2-3	many	CASSYGQGRSDTQYF	TGTGCCAGCAGTTACGGACAGGGGCGATCCGATACGCAGTATTTT
NA	TRBV5-6	TRBJ1-4	many	CASSLGTPGGKLFF	TGTGCCAGCAGCTTGGGGACCCCTGGTGGGAAACTGTTTTTT
NA	TRBV21-1	TRBJ2-7	many	CASSKAERAGKSYEQYF	TGTGCCAGCAGCAAAGCAGAGCGGGCAGGAAAGTCCTACGAGCAGTACTTC
NA	TRBV12-3/TRBV12-4	TRBJ2-1	many	CASSLAGSYNEQFF	TGTGCCAGCAGTTTGGCAGGCTCCTACAATGAGCAGTTCTTC
NA	TRBV7-6	TRBJ2-3	many	CASSLNKWVPDTQYF	TGTGCCAGCAGCTTAAACAAATGGGTCCCAGATACGCAGTATTTT
TRBD2	TRBV7-6	TRBJ2-7	many	CASSPTTSGLRVSGEQYF	TGTGCCAGCAGCCCGACGACTAGCGGCCTACGAGTGTCTGGAGAGCAGTACTTC
TRBD1	TRBV10-3	TRBJ1-5	many	CAISGGGLYSNQPQHF	TGTGCCATCAGTGGAGGGGGCCTCTATAGCAATCAGCCCCAGCATTTT
NA	TRBV20-1	TRBJ2-1	many	CSAIPLEGWYNEQFF	TGCAGTGCTATCCCCCTGGAGGGGTGGTACAATGAGCAGTTCTTC
NA	TRBV30	TRBJ1-2	many	CAWSSQPSPHYGYTF	TGTGCCTGGAGTTCGCAGCCTTCCCCCCACTATGGCTACACCTTC